This TCR beta chain was found in a study of control samples from healthy donors and cancer patients. Germline V gene sequence: CDR1 KGHSH, CDR2 LQKENI. The CDR3 totals 18 residues. V lost 3 bases and J lost 4; bases outside the gene matches: 16. Assay: immunoSEQ multiplex PCR; the TCRdb copy retains only in-frame clones and omits some. Among some 120,000 clones, over 80% were seen once, and the ten largest hold approximately 0.58%. This clonotype was obtained from an elderly man with head and neck cancer. The chain is built from TRBV18 and TRBJ1-2, with 8 bases that match TRBD1. The material sequenced was PBMCs. CDR3 in DNA: TGTGCCAGCTCACCCGCGAAGGGACAGGCCCCAATGGCCTATGGCTACACCTTC. It codes for CASSPAKGQAPMAYGYTF.